The 28 T cell receptor beta chains below all came from one sample that was sequenced in a study of OX40 agonist ivuxolimab in advanced cancers. Preparation of the library involved the immunoSEQ multiplex PCR assay. TCRdb re-hosts the immuneACCESS table, in-frame sequences only. Its copies lack some clones; in the studies checked, an unresolved V gene accounts for under half of them, and the cause for the rest is not known. This sample is represented by tens of thousands of clones; 92% of them were singletons. The top ten clonotypes cover about 0.45% of the sample. Here the sequenced sample was CD4+ or CD8+ T cells sorted from blood, taken in a trial of the OX40 agonist ivuxolimab. Receptors were obtained from an adult with an advanced solid tumor such as melanoma, head and neck, liver or kidney cancer.

This clone was seen just once. This chain connects TRBV2 to TRBJ2-7; no reliable D call. V was cut by 6 bases and J by 5 bases, with 20 bases left in between. Germline V gives CDR1 SNHLY, CDR2 FYNNEI. The CDR3 totals 15 residues. The CDR3 sequence is CASRSSGNFVHEQYF. The DNA of the CDR3 is TGTGCCAGCAGAAGCTCGGGTAATTTCGTCCACGAGCAGTACTTC.

The chain has TRBV5-6 and TRBJ2-1, with TRBD2 identical over 11 bases. The CDR3 loop spans 14 amino acids. Germline V lookup: CDR1 SGHDT, CDR2 YYEEEE. V shed 5 bases, J shed 3 bases, and the junction held 1 base outside the gene matches. CDR3 in DNA: TGTGCCAGCAGAGGACTAGCGGGCTACAATGAGCAGTTCTTC. This codes for CASRGLAGYNEQFF.

This chain uses TRBV5-4 with TRBJ2-7; TRBD1 matches 9 bases. The CDR3 runs 16 residues. The ends lost 0 bases at V and 5 bases at J; junction bases unmatched: 9. Looked up from germline, CDR1 is SGHNT and CDR2 is YYREEE (reference sequence). CDR3 in DNA: TGTGCCAGCAGCTTGGATAGCCGGACAGGGGCGCACGAGCAGTACTTC. It translates to CASSLDSRTGAHEQYF. Looking up the rest from reference TRBV5-4 and TRBJ2-7 gives the full variable domain: ETGVTQSPTHLIKTRGQQVTLRCSSQSGHNTVSWYQQALGQGPQFIFQYYREEENGRGNFPPRFSGLQFPNYSSELNVNALELDDSALYLCASSLDSRTGAHEQYFGPGTRLTVT.

In DNA form, the CDR3 reads TGCGCCAGCAGCTTCGGCCCCCCGCCTAACTACGAGCAGTACTTC. Protein: CASSFGPPPNYEQYF. The chain combines TRBV5-1 with TRBJ2-7; no definite D call. CDR1 is SGHRS and CDR2 is YFSETQ in the germline V gene. Between the trimmed V and J ends, which lost 2 bases and 3 bases, there was a span of 15 bases. The CDR3 spans 15 residues.

This clone was picked up a small number of times. V usage is TRBV2 and J usage is TRBJ2-1; 10 bases map to TRBD2. The CDR3 spans 15 residues. V shed 2 bases, J shed 7 bases, and the junction held 5 bases outside the gene matches. Germline CDR1 reads SNHLY; CDR2 reads FYNNEI. The DNA of the CDR3 is TGTGCCAGCAGTGAATGGGGTAGCGGGAGGAATGAGCAGTTCTTC. Amino acid sequence: CASSEWGSGRNEQFF.

The CDR3 spells CASSLTGSWGNQPQHF. The CDR3 DNA reads TGTGCCAGCAGTTTAACCGGGTCCTGGGGCAATCAGCCCCAGCATTTT. This chain uses TRBV27 with TRBJ1-5; D call uncertain. Germline CDR1 and CDR2: MNHEY and SMNVEV (reference sequence). CDR3 length: 16 amino acids. Trimming shortened V by 2 bases and J by 2 bases, and 13 bases separated the two germline ends.

J is TRBJ1-1 and V is TRBV6-5; 7 nucleotides line up with TRBD1. CDR3 length: 14 amino acids. Looked up from germline, CDR1 is MNHEY and CDR2 is SVGAGI. V lost 5 bases to trimming and J lost 11 bases; unmatched junction nucleotides: 14. The CDR3 loop is CASSATQGGPRAFF. DNA for the CDR3: TGTGCCAGCAGTGCGACTCAGGGGGGTCCAAGGGCTTTCTTT.

This chain joins TRBV4-1 and TRBJ2-1, with D uncertain. CDR1 is MGHRA, CDR2 YSYEKL, per germline. CDR3 length: 13 residues. V dropped 0 bases and J dropped 5 bases, with 5 bases sitting between them. In DNA, the CDR3 is TGCGCCAGCAGCCAAGATTTTAACAATGAGCAGTTCTTC. Translation: CASSQDFNNEQFF.

Worth noting for this clone: The same CDR3 is also encoded by other DNA sequences in this sample. The chain uses TRBV19 and TRBJ2-5, with 11 bases identical to TRBD1. The CDR3 length is 14 residues. Looked up from germline, CDR1 is LNHDA and CDR2 is SQIVND (reference sequence). V lost 5 bases, J lost 4 bases, and 3 bases stayed unmatched. The CDR3 bases are TGTGCCAGTAGTGAGGGGACAGGGGGAGAGACCCAGTACTTC. Translation gives CASSEGTGGETQYF.

V and J are TRBV15 and TRBJ1-1; TRBD1 might be the D (5 bases). The CDR3 contains 13 residues. V lost 3 bases and J lost 8, with 13 bases in between. The germline V gene encodes CDR1 LNHNV and CDR2 YYDKDF (reference sequence). The CDR3 DNA sequence: TGTGCCACCAGCAGGTTACCGGGACGCGAAGCTTTCTTT. Translated: CATSRLPGREAFF.

The CDR3 bases are TGTGCCAGCAGCAGGGACCAAGGGGAGAGCTCCTACAATGAGCAGTTCTTC. Its translation: CASSRDQGESSYNEQFF. J is TRBJ2-1 and V is TRBV7-6; D assignment may be TRBD1 or TRBD2 (5 bases each). The CDR3 is made up of 17 amino acids. V lost 5 bases to trimming and J lost 0 bases, with 17 bases between them. Per germline, CDR1 SGHVS and CDR2 FNYEAQ.

The chain carries TRBV27 and TRBJ1-1, with 11 bases identical to TRBD1. V gave up 0 bases and J gave up 1 base; unmatched junction bases: 4. CDR1 and CDR2 from the germline V gene are MNHEY and SMNVEV (reference sequence). The CDR3 length is 17 residues. CDR3 in DNA: TGTGCCAGCAGTTTATCGGGACAGGGGGGATCGAACACTGAAGCTTTCTTT. This encodes CASSLSGQGGSNTEAFF.

The J gene is TRBJ1-5, the V gene TRBV6-5, with D unresolved. V gave up 0 bases and J gave up 6 bases, with 9 bases separating them. The CDR3 totals 14 residues. Germline V lookup: CDR1 MNHEY, CDR2 SVGAGI. The CDR3 DNA is TGTGCCAGCAGTTACTCGCCGTGGGGTCAGCCCCAGCATTTT. Amino acid sequence: CASSYSPWGQPQHF.

This rearrangement joins TRBV18 to TRBJ2-7, with 8 positions matching TRBD1. The CDR3 spans 18 residues. V trimming: 6 bases; J trimming: 4 bases; junction bases outside the gene matches: 20. The germline V gene has CDR1 KGHSH and CDR2 LQKENI. The DNA for the CDR3 is TGTGCCAGCTCTACCTCGTCCGCCCGACAGGGACAGGTATACGAGCAGTACTTC. This encodes CASSTSSARQGQVYEQYF.

The rearrangement links TRBV19 to TRBJ1-2, with TRBD1 as a possible D gene (5 bases). Germline values: CDR1 LNHDA, CDR2 SQIVND (reference sequence). The CDR3 contains 14 residues. V was trimmed by 7 bases and J by 3 bases, leaving 15 bases between them. DNA of the CDR3: TGTGCCAGTATTCCGAGACAGTCCGACTATGGCTACACCTTC. This sequence encodes CASIPRQSDYGYTF.

The count of this clone is one. Here the CDR3 reads CASSLVVVRAIRFSYNEQFF. CDR3 in DNA: TGCGCCAGCAGCTTGGTTGTAGTGAGAGCGATCCGATTCTCCTACAATGAGCAGTTCTTC. The chain is built from TRBV5-1 and TRBJ2-1; D is ambiguous. V was shortened by 0 bases and J by 0 bases, with 22 bases between the two germline ends. The germline CDR1 and CDR2 sequences are SGHRS and YFSETQ. This CDR3 is built from 20 residues.

The chain is built from TRBV30 and TRBJ1-2; D unclear. The CDR3 loop spans 12 amino acids. Germline V gene lookup returns CDR1 GTSNPN and CDR2 SVGIG (reference sequence). Trimming removed 0 bases at V and 7 bases at J, with 9 bases between. The CDR3 DNA follows: TGTGCCTGGAGTGTACCCCCGGGTGGCTACACCTTC. Encoded protein: CAWSVPPGGYTF.

The rearrangement joins TRBV10-3 to TRBJ2-1; 10 bases agree with TRBD2. There are 16 residues in the CDR3. V dropped 3 bases and J dropped 3; count of bases not matched to a gene: 5. Germline CDR1 reads ENHRY; CDR2 reads SYGVKD. The CDR3 spells CAISEEAGGHYNEQFF. The CDR3, as DNA: TGTGCCATCAGTGAAGAAGCGGGAGGGCACTACAATGAGCAGTTCTTC.

The chain uses TRBV27 and TRBJ1-5; TRBD1 matches 11 bases. The J segment lost 1 base and the V segment lost 4 bases, leaving 6 bases of the junction unmatched. This CDR3 region has 17 residues. In germline, CDR1 is MNHEY, CDR2 SMNVEV (reference sequence). The CDR3 DNA sequence: TGTGCCAGCAGTTCCCGGACAGGGGGCCCGAGCAATCAGCCCCAGCATTTT. Protein sequence: CASSSRTGGPSNQPQHF.

A few counts support this clone. CDR3 in amino acids: CASSVQDISGNTIYF. The DNA of the CDR3 is TGTGCCAGCAGCGTGCAGGACATCTCTGGAAACACCATATATTTT. This chain connects TRBV9 to TRBJ1-3, with D perhaps matching TRBD1 (5 bases). CDR1 SGDLS and CDR2 YYNGEE come from the germline V gene. The CDR3 has 15 amino acids. Trimming cost V 2 bases and J 0 bases, with 9 bases left between them.

The chain couples TRBV27 to TRBJ2-3; 10 bases align to TRBD1. The CDR3 is made up of 15 amino acids. Germline CDR1 reads MNHEY; CDR2 reads SMNVEV (reference sequence). V shed 7 bases and J 1 base; nucleotides not matched to a gene: 5. CDR3 protein: CASTPDRGRTDTQYF. The CDR3 DNA sequence: TGTGCCAGCACCCCCGACAGGGGGCGCACAGATACGCAGTATTTT.

This chain uses TRBV7-2 with TRBJ2-1; D is unclear. The germline V gene encodes CDR1 SGHTA and CDR2 FQGNSA. The V end lost 1 base, the J end lost 1 base, and 8 bases lay between the germline ends. The CDR3 has 15 amino acids. In DNA, the CDR3 is TGTGCCAGCAGCTTAGTCGCAGAATCCTACAATGAGCAGTTCTTC. As protein: CASSLVAESYNEQFF.

V gene TRBV5-1 combines with J gene TRBJ1-4; no clear D gene. The CDR3 is 14 residues long. Germline CDR1 is SGHRS and CDR2 is YFSETQ. V lost 4 bases, J lost 8 bases, and 15 bases lay in between. In DNA form, the CDR3 reads TGCGCCAGCAGCACCGGGGTAGGTGGAGAAAAACTGTTTTTT. Its protein product is CASSTGVGGEKLFF.

This sequence joins TRBV19 and TRBJ1-4; weak D call: TRBD1 (5 bases). The CDR3 spans 19 residues. Germline V CDR1 and CDR2: LNHDA, SQIVND (reference sequence). Trimming took off 3 bases at V and 0 bases at J, with 20 bases between the two ends. The CDR3 loop is CASSMQKIAGGATNEKLFF. The CDR3 nucleotides read TGTGCCAGTAGTATGCAAAAAATAGCTGGAGGGGCAACTAATGAAAAACTGTTTTTT.

The gene calls are TRBV5-8 and TRBJ2-2; 10 bases are a match to TRBD2. The length of the CDR3 is 17 residues. The V and J ends lost 9 bases and 3 bases, in that order; junction bases with no gene match: 14. Per the germline V gene, CDR1 is SGHTS and CDR2 is YDEGEE. The CDR3 is CATPNTGTSVYTGELFF. Written as DNA, the CDR3 is TGTGCCACCCCTAATACCGGGACTAGCGTCTACACCGGGGAGCTGTTTTTT.

The CDR3 DNA is TGTGCCAGCAGCGGCAGGGTAGGCACCAATCAGCCCCAGCATTTT. Encoded protein: CASSGRVGTNQPQHF. The chain links TRBV7-2 to TRBJ1-5; weak D call: TRBD1 (5 bases). This CDR3 spans 15 amino acids. Trimming took off 5 bases at V and 3 bases at J, with 14 bases between the two ends. Germline lookup yields CDR1 SGHTA and CDR2 FQGNSA.

This clone turned up a few times. The chain recombines TRBV10-2 with TRBJ2-7; no definite D call. The CDR3 loop spans 12 amino acids. CDR1 is WSHSY, CDR2 SAAADI, per germline. With 3 bases removed from V and 4 bases from J, the gap between germline ends came to 7 bases. The CDR3 here is CASSESGYEQYF. The DNA for the CDR3 is TGCGCCAGCAGTGAATCCGGGTACGAGCAGTACTTC.

The CDR3 loop reads CASGLGPRGSGANVLTF. The CDR3 DNA sequence: TGTGCTAGTGGTTTGGGACCCCGAGGGTCTGGGGCCAACGTCCTGACTTTC. The chain carries TRBV12-5 and TRBJ2-6; TRBD2 is a possible D gene (5 bases). V gave up 1 base and J gave up 1 base, with 11 bases separating them. CDR3 length equals 17 residues. Germline CDR1 LGHNT, CDR2 FRNRAP.